This T cell receptor beta chain is drawn from a study of cytomegalovirus exposure and HLA in healthy donors. Study-wide context: Of about 390 genotyped donors, roughly 81% grouped in the Caucasian-associated ancestry cluster. Regarding the study as a whole: According to an earlier analysis, most TCR beta V segments yielded productive rearrangements about 87% or about 30% of the time. Specific recognition of CMV antigens was confirmed in vitro for a few chains (all CMV-associated). Several of the most significant clusters appeared, in a later analysis, to be linked to common viral pathogens.

From germline, CDR1 is PRHDT and CDR2 FYEKMQ (reference sequence). The germline V and J ends were trimmed by 1 base and 3 bases, with 10 bases remaining between them. This CDR3 contains 15 residues. The primer mix had 60 Vbeta and 13 Jbeta primers. Method: immunoSEQ multiplex PCR; TCRdb's copy keeps in-frame clones and lacks some. This table has around 75,000 clones, around 78% appearing once. To note about this clone: The antigen is not known.

The chain joins TRBV13 to TRBJ1-3, with TRBD1 as a possible D gene (6 bases). Specimen: PBMCs. The origin of this receptor is a man aged 35 to 55 in good health and CMV-seronegative. CDR3 nucleotides: TGTGCCAGCAGCTTAGCGGGGGGCATTGGAAACACCATATATTTT. Encoded protein: CASSLAGGIGNTIYF.